Shown below are 14 T cell receptor beta chains from a single sample sequenced in a study of blood T cells in healthy people across ages. Combining a sample-barcoded 5' primer with a J-beta primer mix, a second PCR ran for about 7 to 11 cycles. TCRdb redid the calling of the 5' RACE reads with MiXCR, one entry per CDR3 protein. The data show about 770,000 distinct CDR3 sequences, 40% to 50% seen once. Sequencing used blood. These receptor sequences come from a man aged 60-69 years in good health.

DNA of the CDR3: TGCAGTGGGGCGGGGGGCCACACAGATACGCAGTATTTT. This sequence encodes CSGAGGHTDTQYF. The chain carries TRBV20-1 and TRBJ2-3; 8 bases agree with TRBD2. J gave up 2 bases and V 7 bases, and 5 bases lay outside the gene matches. CDR3 size: 13 residues. Germline CDR1 is DFQATT and CDR2 is SNEGSKA (reference sequence).

This chain uses TRBV7-2 with TRBJ2-1, with TRBD2 matching over 9 bases. The junction had 9 bases not matched to a gene; V was cut back by 0 bases and J by 0 bases. The CDR3 extends over 19 amino acids. CDR1 is SGHTA and CDR2 is FQGNSA in the germline V gene. The CDR3 region is CASSLAFLSGGYSYNEQFF. The CDR3 DNA is TGTGCCAGCAGCTTAGCGTTCTTGAGCGGGGGGTACTCCTACAATGAGCAGTTCTTC.

The chain carries TRBV7-9 and TRBJ2-7; 9 nucleotides agree with TRBD1. V was clipped by 5 bases and J by 3 bases; unmatched bases: 11. Germline assignment: CDR1 SEHNR and CDR2 FQNEAQ (reference sequence). CDR3 length equals 16 residues. In DNA form, the CDR3 reads TGTGCCAGCAGCCCGAGATCCGGGACAGGGATCTACGAGCAGTACTTC. Its protein is CASSPRSGTGIYEQYF.

At least ten counts were recorded for this clonotype. This chain links TRBV10-3 with TRBJ2-6; D is unresolved. V lost 2 bases to trimming and J lost 4 bases, with 6 bases between them. Per the germline V gene, CDR1 is ENHRY and CDR2 is SYGVKD. The CDR3 is 14 residues long. CDR3 nucleotide sequence: TGTGCCATCAGTGAGGGGAACGGGGCCAACGTCCTGACTTTC. Amino acids: CAISEGNGANVLTF.

This rearrangement joins TRBV4-2 to TRBJ1-3; no firm D call. This CDR3 has 15 amino acids. Trimming shortened V by 7 bases and J by 0 bases, and 13 bases separated the two germline ends. The germline gives CDR1 LGHNA, CDR2 YNFKEQ. Here the CDR3 reads CASTLGSSSGNTIYF. The CDR3 DNA reads as TGTGCCAGCACCCTTGGAAGCAGCTCTGGAAACACCATATATTTT.

This rearrangement joins TRBV27 to TRBJ1-5, with 7 bases that match TRBD1. With 0 bases clipped from V and 3 bases from J, the junction kept 5 bases outside the gene matches. The CDR3 contains 16 residues. Germline CDR1 and CDR2: MNHEY and SMNVEV (reference sequence). For the CDR3, the DNA is TGTGCCAGCAGTTTATCCGGGACAGCGAACAATCAGCCCCAGCATTTT. Protein sequence: CASSLSGTANNQPQHF.

This clonotype was observed once. The chain uses TRBV7-6 and TRBJ2-7; possible D gene TRBD2, 5 bases. CDR3 length: 14 residues. CDR1 is SGHVS and CDR2 is FNYEAQ in the germline V gene. V was trimmed by 2 bases and J by 4 bases, leaving 12 bases between them. Written as DNA, the CDR3 is TGTGCCAGCAGCTTAATACGGGAAGGGTACGAGCAGTACTTC. This encodes CASSLIREGYEQYF.

V usage is TRBV5-1 and J usage is TRBJ2-1, with D possibly being TRBD1 or TRBD2 (5 bases each). Germline values: CDR1 SGHRS, CDR2 YFSETQ. V was pared by 4 bases and J by 8 bases, with 10 bases between. The CDR3 runs 12 residues. The CDR3 protein is CASSPQGDEQFF. In DNA, the CDR3 is TGCGCCAGCAGCCCTCAGGGAGATGAGCAGTTCTTC.

V usage is TRBV27 and J usage is TRBJ1-4, with 8 nucleotides matching TRBD1. The CDR3 sequence is 15 residues long. V lost 5 bases, J lost 4 bases, and 6 bases stayed unmatched. Germline CDR1 reads MNHEY; CDR2 reads SMNVEV (reference sequence). CDR3 sequence reads: CASSPSQGDNEKLFF. As DNA, the CDR3 is TGTGCCAGCAGTCCATCACAGGGGGATAATGAAAAACTGTTTTTT.

This clonotype was picked up a small number of times. This chain connects TRBV5-6 to TRBJ1-4, with a tentative D call TRBD1 (6 bases). The CDR3 length is 14 residues. Germline CDR1 is SGHDT and CDR2 is YYEEEE. V lost 1 base to trimming and J lost 8 bases, with 12 bases between them. CDR3 amino acids: CASSLKQGGEKLFF. For the CDR3, the DNA is TGTGCCAGCAGCTTGAAACAGGGAGGAGAAAAACTGTTTTTT.

This clonotype was counted a few times. V usage is TRBV6-2 or TRBV6-3 and J usage is TRBJ2-7; D remains unclear. The V gene's germline CDR1 is MNHEY and CDR2 SVGEGT. The CDR3 has 12 amino acids. Trimming removed 6 bases at V and 3 bases at J, with 9 bases between. CDR3 nucleotide sequence: TGTGCCAGCAGGGGGTACAACTACGAGCAGTACTTC. This translates into CASRGYNYEQYF.

This clonotype has a count of ten or more. J is TRBJ2-1 and V is TRBV20-1, with 10 bases fitting TRBD1. The V gene's germline CDR1 is DFQATT and CDR2 SNEGSKA (reference sequence). CDR3 length: 15 residues. Trimming cost V 1 base and J 6 bases; bases outside gene matches: 6. DNA of the CDR3: TGCAGTGCTAGAGTGGACAGGGGGAGAGCCAATGAGCAGTTCTTC. It specifies CSARVDRGRANEQFF.

This chain links TRBV6-2 or TRBV6-3 with TRBJ2-1, with TRBD2 identical over 13 bases. The length of the CDR3 is 16 residues. Trimming removed 4 bases from V and 6 bases from J; junction bases left unmatched: 6. Germline CDR1 is MNHEY and CDR2 is SVGEGT. This chain's CDR3 is CASSSQGLAGSNEQFF. CDR3 nucleotide sequence: TGTGCCAGCAGTTCCCAGGGACTAGCGGGGAGCAATGAGCAGTTCTTC.

The rearrangement links TRBV29-1 to TRBJ2-3, with D maybe TRBD1 (6 bases). The CDR3 runs to 14 residues. Between the trimmed V and J ends, which lost 5 bases and 4 bases, there was a span of 16 bases. CDR1 and CDR2 (germline): SQVTM, ANQGSEA. CDR3 sequence reads: CSVLPGDVADTQYF. CDR3 DNA sequence: TGCAGCGTTCTCCCAGGGGACGTCGCAGATACGCAGTATTTT.